One TCR beta chain is described in this entry. TCRdb's copy holds only in-frame clones and misses some; the assay was immunoSEQ multiplex PCR. The sample shows 17,000 or so clones, about 80% of them seen only once. The sample is drawn from a study of blood T cell repertoires in COVID-19. V was cut by 6 bases and J by 4 bases, with 10 bases left in between. The CDR3 runs 13 residues. The rearrangement joins TRBV12-3 or TRBV12-4 to TRBJ1-5; D is unclear. The sequence derives from a man aged 60-69 years with active or convalescent COVID-19. The sample was peripheral blood. The CDR3 loop is CASRQQLNQPQHF. The DNA of the CDR3 is TGTGCCAGCAGACAACAGCTAAATCAGCCCCAGCATTTT.